The present TCR beta chain was sequenced within a study of T cell changes during pregnancy in multiple sclerosis. Data came from immunoSEQ multiplex PCR; TCRdb stores just in-frame clones and leaves some out. The repertoire holds roughly 99,000 clones, 92% seen once, with 0.65% to 0.9% in the top ten. The CDR3 extends over 13 amino acids. Trimming cost V 5 bases and J 6 bases; bases outside gene matches: 3. CDR1 MNHNS and CDR2 SASEGT come from the germline V gene. This sample comprised peripheral blood, obtained in the third trimester of pregnancy. The rearrangement links TRBV6-1 to TRBJ2-3; TRBD1 agrees at 9 bases. The receptor was derived from a female donor in good health, enrolled as a control in a pregnancy study. CDR3 region: CASSRDRADTQYF. Written as DNA, the CDR3 is TGTGCCAGCAGTCGGGACAGGGCGGATACGCAGTATTTT.